The clone carrying this T cell receptor (beta chain) was seen more than once but under ten times. Its target is not known. Germline CDR1 and CDR2: DFQATT and SNEGSKA (reference sequence). The ends were cut back, 5 bases at V and 3 bases at J, with 13 bases in the middle. The CDR3 runs to 13 residues. The 5'RACE method, run with constant-segment primers, produced TCR alpha and TCR beta cDNA libraries (carrying sample barcodes and UMIs). One entry per CDR3 protein results from TCRdb running MiXCR on the 5' RACE reads. The table shows under 300,000 distinct CDR3 sequences, with under 20% occurring only once. These data originate in a study of T-cell memory formation after mild COVID-19. General study results and limits: The appearance of some responding clones in pre-infection memory suggested that cross-reactive memory joined. CD4+ contracting clones were mainly CM and EM; CD8+ ones, EMRA.

This sequence originates from a man aged 18 to 35 who had mild COVID-19 (a few samples of this study predate the infection). Cell type and time point are not known. The sample was PBMCs or a T cell subset sorted from them (not recorded which). The chain is built from TRBV20-1 and TRBJ2-5, with D perhaps matching TRBD1 or TRBD2 (6 bases each). CDR3 DNA: TGCAGTGCTCAAGGGGGGCTCAAAGAGACCCAGTACTTC. Translated, it gives CSAQGGLKETQYF.